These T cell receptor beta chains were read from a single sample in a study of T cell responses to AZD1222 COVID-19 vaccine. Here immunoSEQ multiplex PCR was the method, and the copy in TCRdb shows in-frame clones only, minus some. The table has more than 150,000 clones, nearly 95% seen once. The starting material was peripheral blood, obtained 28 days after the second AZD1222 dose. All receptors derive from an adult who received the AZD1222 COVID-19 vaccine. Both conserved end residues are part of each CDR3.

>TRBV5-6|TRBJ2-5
CASSLVTARETQYF
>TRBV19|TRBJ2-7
CASSISRDHEQYF
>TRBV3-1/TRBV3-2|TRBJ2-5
CASTQVTGGETQYF
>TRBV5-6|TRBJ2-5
CASSLEVGQETQYF
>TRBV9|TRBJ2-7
CASSVEQGPYEQYF
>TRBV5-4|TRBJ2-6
CASSFSVAGANVLTF
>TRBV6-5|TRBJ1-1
CASSVMNTEAFF
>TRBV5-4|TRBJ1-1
CASRWRQGGEAFF
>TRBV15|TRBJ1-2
CATSRERGREDGYTF
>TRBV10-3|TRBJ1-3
CAISEATTGTSGNTIYF
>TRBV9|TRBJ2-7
CASSPRTSGRDEQYF
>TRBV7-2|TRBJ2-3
CASSPRYGDTQYF
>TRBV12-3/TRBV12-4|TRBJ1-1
CASSSMTEAFF
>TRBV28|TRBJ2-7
CASKGPREQYF
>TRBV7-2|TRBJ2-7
CASSLETSGGYREQYF
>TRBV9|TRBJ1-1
CASNKVGSPNTEAFF
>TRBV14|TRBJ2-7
CASSQGGGIHEQYF
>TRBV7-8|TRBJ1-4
CASSPHRWPSNEKLFF